One and the same sample provided the 24 T cell receptor beta chains below, sequenced in a study of T cell responses to AZD1222 COVID-19 vaccine. Measured with immunoSEQ multiplex PCR; TCRdb has only the in-frame clones, and not every one. The data hold 80,000 to 100,000 clones, with about 93% observed a single time. Source: peripheral blood, taken 28 days after the second AZD1222 dose. The source is an adult who received the AZD1222 COVID-19 vaccine.

The chain is built from TRBV3-1 (or the pseudogene TRBV3-2) and TRBJ2-5; D not resolved. In germline, CDR1 is LGHDT, CDR2 YNNKEL (reference sequence). The germline V and J ends were trimmed by 4 bases and 3 bases, with 12 bases remaining between them. This CDR3 is built from 14 residues. CDR3 in DNA: TGTGCCAGCAGCCCGATTGTCGTGGAAGAGACCCAGTACTTC. Its protein product is CASSPIVVEETQYF.

The chain links TRBV18 to TRBJ2-2; D is undetermined. With 6 bases removed from V and 8 bases from J, the gap between germline ends came to 10 bases. The CDR3 length is 12 residues. Germline lookup yields CDR1 KGHSH and CDR2 LQKENI. As DNA, the CDR3 is TGTGCCAGCTCCCTACCTCCAGGGGAGCTGTTTTTT. This translates into CASSLPPGELFF.

The V call is TRBV7-8, the J call TRBJ2-2; TRBD2 matches 7 bases. The germline V gene has CDR1 SGHVS and CDR2 FQNEAQ. This CDR3 comprises 16 residues. The V and J ends lost 2 bases and 3 bases, in that order; junction bases with no gene match: 6. The CDR3 loop reads CASSLRAAGDTGELFF. The CDR3 coding sequence is TGTGCCAGCAGCTTAAGGGCTGCGGGGGACACCGGGGAGCTGTTTTTT.

The sample holds a few counts of this clone. The CDR3 coding sequence is TGTGCCAGCAGCTTTGGACAGGGGAATTCACCCCTCCACTTT. Translating gives CASSFGQGNSPLHF. The chain carries TRBV7-6 and TRBJ1-6; 9 bases are a match to TRBD1. The CDR3 is 14 residues long. With 3 bases clipped from V and 7 bases from J, the junction kept 1 base outside the gene matches. The germline gives CDR1 SGHVS, CDR2 FNYEAQ.

The V and J genes are TRBV23-1 and TRBJ1-6; D gene ambiguous. TRBV23-1 is reported as an ORF; its role is uncertain. This CDR3 is 12 amino acids long. V was shortened by 4 bases and J by 7 bases, with 5 bases between the two germline ends. The CDR3 sequence: CASSLVNSPLHF. The CDR3 bases are TGCGCCAGCAGTCTTGTGAATTCACCCCTCCACTTT.

V is TRBV27 and J is TRBJ1-2, with D unclear. This CDR3 contains 11 residues. CDR1 and CDR2 (germline): MNHEY, SMNVEV (reference sequence). The V and J ends lost 2 bases and 8 bases respectively, with 6 bases between them. This chain's CDR3 is CASSLIGGYTF. Here the CDR3 DNA reads TGTGCCAGCAGTTTAATCGGGGGCTACACCTTC.

This clone has only one observation. The V call is TRBV9, the J call TRBJ2-2; D unresolved. Germline V lookup: CDR1 SGDLS, CDR2 YYNGEE. The CDR3 covers 14 residues. Trimming removed 0 bases at V and 3 bases at J, with 6 bases between. The CDR3 region has the DNA TGTGCCAGCAGCGTAGTAGGTGACACCGGGGAGCTGTTTTTT. Amino acids: CASSVVGDTGELFF.

V gene TRBV28 combines with J gene TRBJ1-3; D remains unclear. Germline V CDR1 and CDR2: MDHEN, SYDVKM. The V end lost 0 bases, the J end lost 0 bases, and 6 bases lay between the germline ends. The CDR3 extends over 15 amino acids. The CDR3 reads CASSLWEASGNTIYF. CDR3 coding DNA: TGTGCCAGCAGTTTATGGGAGGCCTCTGGAAACACCATATATTTT.

CDR3 protein: CASSQSAEKLFF. The CDR3 nucleotides are TGTGCCAGCAGCCAGAGTGCTGAAAAACTGTTTTTT. The J gene is TRBJ1-4, the V gene TRBV7-9; no clear D gene. The CDR3 spans 12 residues. V shed 5 bases and J shed 7 bases, with 8 bases lying between them. Germline-derived CDR1 and CDR2 are SEHNR and FQNEAQ (reference sequence).

V gene TRBV4-2 combines with J gene TRBJ2-1; 9 positions agree with TRBD2. Germline assignment: CDR1 LGHNA and CDR2 YNFKEQ. The CDR3 is made up of 17 amino acids. V shed 2 bases and J 8 bases; nucleotides not matched to a gene: 13. CDR3 loop: CASSQPWREGRRDEQFF. The CDR3 nucleotides are TGTGCCAGCAGCCAACCCTGGCGGGAGGGCCGTCGTGATGAGCAGTTCTTC.

The J gene is TRBJ1-5, the V gene TRBV28; D remains unclear. The CDR3 length is 14 residues. Between the trimmed V and J ends, which lost 2 bases and 4 bases, there was a span of 9 bases. In germline, CDR1 is MDHEN, CDR2 SYDVKM. The CDR3 region has the DNA TGTGCCAGCAGTTTAATTTCAGCTAATCAGCCCCAGCATTTT. This sequence encodes CASSLISANQPQHF.

V and J are TRBV28 and TRBJ2-7; the match to TRBD2 covers 12 bases. Germline assignment: CDR1 MDHEN and CDR2 SYDVKM. This CDR3 region has 17 residues. V was pared by 5 bases and J by 3 bases, with 11 bases of the junction left unmatched. The CDR3: CASSPTSGRVFNYEQYF. The CDR3 bases are TGTGCCAGCAGTCCGACTAGCGGGAGAGTTTTTAACTACGAGCAGTACTTC.

The chain combines TRBV20-1 with TRBJ2-1; 7 bases are shared with TRBD2. Germline CDR1 DFQATT, CDR2 SNEGSKA (reference sequence). The CDR3 sequence is 13 residues long. With V trimmed by 3 bases and J by 7 bases, 6 bases remained unmatched. Here the CDR3 DNA reads TGCAGTGCTAGTGGCGGGAGTCTGAATGAGCAGTTCTTC. Translated: CSASGGSLNEQFF.

The V call is TRBV28, the J call TRBJ1-2, with unresolved D. This CDR3 comprises 12 residues. V lost 6 bases, J lost 4 bases, and 9 bases lay in between. Germline V gives CDR1 MDHEN, CDR2 SYDVKM. For the CDR3, the DNA is TGTGCCAGCAGCCTGGGGTCCTATGGCTACACCTTC. It specifies CASSLGSYGYTF.

This chain uses TRBV11-2 with TRBJ2-1; D gene uncertain. Trimming shortened V by 6 bases and J by 3 bases, and 6 bases separated the two germline ends. Germline loops: CDR1 SGHAT, CDR2 FQNNGV. CDR3 length equals 12 residues. CDR3 DNA sequence: TGTGCCAGCAGGCAGAACTACAATGAGCAGTTCTTC. It encodes CASRQNYNEQFF.

The CDR3: CATSDWVPGLAGLYEQYF. CDR3 DNA sequence: TGTGCCACCAGTGATTGGGTACCGGGACTAGCGGGTTTATACGAGCAGTACTTC. V and J are TRBV24-1 and TRBJ2-7, with 12 bases identical to TRBD2. Unmatched junction bases numbered 11, after V lost 2 bases and J lost 4 bases. The CDR3 is 18 amino acids. Germline CDR1 is KGHDR and CDR2 is SFDVKD.

CDR3 residues: CASSFGQGVDQPQHF. CDR3 sequence (DNA): TGTGCCAGCAGTTTCGGACAGGGAGTCGATCAGCCCCAGCATTTT. V and J are TRBV6-5 and TRBJ1-5; TRBD1 aligns across 8 bases. The CDR3 runs 15 residues. Germline V CDR1 and CDR2: MNHEY, SVGAGI. The V segment lost 4 bases and the J segment 5 bases; nucleotides outside the gene matches: 7.

The rearrangement joins TRBV5-4 to TRBJ1-1; TRBD1 agrees at 8 bases. The CDR3 is 16 amino acids. V was pared by 1 base and J by 0 bases, with 5 bases of the junction left unmatched. Germline assignment: CDR1 SGHNT and CDR2 YYREEE (reference sequence). CDR3 protein: CASSLKTGAMNTEAFF. The CDR3 nucleotides are TGTGCCAGCAGCTTGAAGACAGGGGCTATGAACACTGAAGCTTTCTTT.

V and J are TRBV11-2 and TRBJ1-5; D is possibly TRBD1 (5 bases). The germline V and J ends were trimmed by 1 base and 11 bases, with 21 bases remaining between them. Germline CDR1 SGHAT, CDR2 FQNNGV. The CDR3 is made up of 16 amino acids. The DNA of the CDR3 is TGTGCCAGCAGCTTAGCTTCCGGGACGGCGCCGGTGGCCCAGCATTTT. It specifies CASSLASGTAPVAQHF.

This chain links TRBV3-1 (or the pseudogene TRBV3-2) with TRBJ2-2, with TRBD2 identical over 8 bases. J was trimmed by 1 base and V by 0 bases; bases with no gene match: 4. This CDR3 is 17 amino acids long. CDR1 and CDR2 from the germline V gene are LGHDT and YNNKEL (reference sequence). Here the CDR3 DNA reads TGTGCCAGCAGCCAAGACGCACTAGCGGTGAACACCGGGGAGCTGTTTTTT. Amino acids: CASSQDALAVNTGELFF.

DNA for the CDR3: TGTGCCAGCAGCTCGCGGACAGGGACCTCCTACGAGCAGTACTTC. This sequence encodes CASSSRTGTSYEQYF. V usage is TRBV14 and J usage is TRBJ2-7; 8 nucleotides match TRBD1. The CDR3 totals 15 residues. The junction had 6 bases not matched to a gene; V was cut back by 5 bases and J by 0 bases. From germline, CDR1 is SGHDN and CDR2 FVKESK. The full variable domain, completed using reference TRBV14 and TRBJ2-7, is EAGVTQFPSHSVIEKGQTVTLRCDPISGHDNLYWYRRVMGKEIKFLLHFVKESKQDESGMPNNRFLAERTGGTYSTLKVQPAELEDSGVYFCASSSRTGTSYEQYFGPGTRLTVT.

The chain recombines TRBV27 with TRBJ1-2; D call uncertain. CDR1 and CDR2 (germline): MNHEY, SMNVEV (reference sequence). The CDR3 has 13 residues. Trimming left V 2 bases short and J 4 bases short, with 8 bases between. The chain's CDR3 is CASSLEGFYGYTF. The DNA of the CDR3 is TGTGCCAGCAGTTTAGAGGGCTTCTATGGCTACACCTTC.

The chain is built from TRBV28 and TRBJ2-4; D is possibly TRBD1 (5 bases). Germline V gene lookup returns CDR1 MDHEN and CDR2 SYDVKM. The V and J ends lost 5 bases and 0 bases respectively, with 14 bases between them. The CDR3 is 16 amino acids. CDR3 nucleotide sequence: TGTGCCAGCAGTCAGACAGTCCCCCTAGCCAAAAACATTCAGTACTTC. It specifies CASSQTVPLAKNIQYF.

This chain links TRBV25-1 with TRBJ2-1, with D hard to call. The germline V gene has CDR1 MGHDK and CDR2 SYGVNS. The CDR3 extends over 13 amino acids. V lost 1 base to trimming and J lost 6 bases, with 7 bases between them. CDR3 in amino acids: CASSESFGNEQFF. CDR3 bases: TGTGCCAGCAGTGAATCCTTCGGCAATGAGCAGTTCTTC.